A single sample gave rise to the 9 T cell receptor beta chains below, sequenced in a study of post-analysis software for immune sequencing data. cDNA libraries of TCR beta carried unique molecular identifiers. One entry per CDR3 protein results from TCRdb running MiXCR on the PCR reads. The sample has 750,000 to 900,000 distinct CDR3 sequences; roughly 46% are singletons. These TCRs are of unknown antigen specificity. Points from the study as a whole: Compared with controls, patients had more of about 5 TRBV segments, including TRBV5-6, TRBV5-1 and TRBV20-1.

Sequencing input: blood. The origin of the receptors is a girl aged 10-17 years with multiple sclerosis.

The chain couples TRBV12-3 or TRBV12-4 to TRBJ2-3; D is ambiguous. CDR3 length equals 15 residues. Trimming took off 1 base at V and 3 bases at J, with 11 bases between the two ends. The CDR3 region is CASSLGALGTDTQYF. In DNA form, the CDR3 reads TGTGCCAGCAGTTTAGGGGCCTTAGGGACAGATACGCAGTATTTT.

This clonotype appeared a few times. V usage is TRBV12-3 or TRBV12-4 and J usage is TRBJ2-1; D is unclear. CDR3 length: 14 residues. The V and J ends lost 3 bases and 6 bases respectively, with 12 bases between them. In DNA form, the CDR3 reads TGTGCCAGCAGTTTCTCCGGGCCGGGCAATGAGCAGTTCTTC. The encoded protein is CASSFSGPGNEQFF.

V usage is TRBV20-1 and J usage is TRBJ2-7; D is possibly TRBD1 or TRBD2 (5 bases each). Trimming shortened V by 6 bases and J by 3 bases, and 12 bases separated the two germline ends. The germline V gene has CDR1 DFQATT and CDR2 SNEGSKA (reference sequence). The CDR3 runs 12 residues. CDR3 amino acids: CSAPGRNYEQYF. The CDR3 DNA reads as TGCAGTGCCCCGGGACGAAACTACGAGCAGTACTTC.

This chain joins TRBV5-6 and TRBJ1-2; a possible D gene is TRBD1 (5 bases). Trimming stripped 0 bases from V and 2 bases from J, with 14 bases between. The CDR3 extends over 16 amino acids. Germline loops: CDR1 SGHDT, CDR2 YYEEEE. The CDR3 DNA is TGTGCCAGCAGCTTGGAGGAGGGGAGAATAAACTATGGCTACACCTTC. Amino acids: CASSLEEGRINYGYTF.

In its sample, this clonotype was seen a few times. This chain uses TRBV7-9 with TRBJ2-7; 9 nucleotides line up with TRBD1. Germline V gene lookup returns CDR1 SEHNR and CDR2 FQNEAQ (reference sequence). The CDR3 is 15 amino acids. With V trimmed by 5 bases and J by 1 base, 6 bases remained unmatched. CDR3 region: CASSPRQGESYEQYF. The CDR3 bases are TGTGCCAGCAGCCCCAGACAGGGGGAATCCTACGAGCAGTACTTC.

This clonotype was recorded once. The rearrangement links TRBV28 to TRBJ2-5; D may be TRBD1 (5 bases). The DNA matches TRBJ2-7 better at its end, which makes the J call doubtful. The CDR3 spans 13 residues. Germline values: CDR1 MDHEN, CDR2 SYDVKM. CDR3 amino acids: CATEQGILYEQYF. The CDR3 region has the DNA TGTGCCACCGAGCAGGGCATCCTCTACGAGCAGTACTTC.

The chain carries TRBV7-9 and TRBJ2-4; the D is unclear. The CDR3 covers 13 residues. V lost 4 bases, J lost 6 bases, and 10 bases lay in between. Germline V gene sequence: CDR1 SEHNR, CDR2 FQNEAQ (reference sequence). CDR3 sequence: CASSSQQANIQYF. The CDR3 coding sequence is TGTGCCAGCAGCTCCCAGCAGGCAAACATTCAGTACTTC.

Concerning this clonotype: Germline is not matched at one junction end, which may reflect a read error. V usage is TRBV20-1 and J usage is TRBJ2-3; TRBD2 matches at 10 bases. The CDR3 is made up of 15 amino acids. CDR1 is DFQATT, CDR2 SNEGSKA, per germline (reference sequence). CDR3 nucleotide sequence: TGCAGTGCTAGCCAGGGACTAGCGAGCACAGATACGCGGTATTTT. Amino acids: CSASQGLASTDTRYF.

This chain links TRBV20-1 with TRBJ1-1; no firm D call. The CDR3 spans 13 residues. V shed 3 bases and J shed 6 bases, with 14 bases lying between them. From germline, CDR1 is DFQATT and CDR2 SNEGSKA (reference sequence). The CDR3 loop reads CSARAPIEPEAFF. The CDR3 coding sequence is TGCAGTGCTAGGGCCCCTATCGAACCTGAAGCTTTCTTT.